This record covers a single TCR beta chain. Its antigen is not identified. CDR3 length equals 14 residues. The V gene's germline CDR1 is SNHLY and CDR2 FYNNEI. Losses at the gene ends were 4 bases for V and 1 base for J; bases not matched to a gene: 3. Samples were taken several times over chemoradiotherapy. This sample stems from a study of chemoradiotherapy in HPV16-positive cancers. Here immunoSEQ multiplex PCR was the method, and the copy in TCRdb shows in-frame clones only, minus some. This sample carries about 4,700 clones, 65% to 80% of them seen once, and the ten largest clones take approximately 4.7%. Points from the study as a whole: In HPV16-positive patients, HPV-responsive T-cell expansion tracked better recurrence-free survival. Candidate HPV-specific clones and E7-related TCR motifs grew in tumor during treatment.

The receptor was isolated from a human donor with HPV-associated anogenital cancer. The genes are TRBV2 and TRBJ1-1; TRBD1 matches 7 bases. Sequenced here: tumor tissue, sampled from a patient who underwent chemoradiotherapy. This CDR3 reads CASSVRGTNTEAFF. In DNA, the CDR3 is TGTGCCAGCAGTGTCAGGGGGACGAACACTGAAGCTTTCTTT.